Each of the 5 T cell receptor beta chains below was sequenced from the same sample in a study of blood T cell repertoires in COVID-19. Repertoires were generated with immunoSEQ multiplex PCR, while TCRdb's copy carries only in-frame clones and drops some. Of 230,000 or so clones listed, around 83% are singletons. Sequenced input: peripheral blood. The receptors derive from a man in his forties with active or convalescent COVID-19.

A remark on this clone: A much larger clone lies one base from this, so it may be a read error. Other DNA sequences in this sample translate to the same CDR3. This chain joins TRBV30 and TRBJ1-5; tentatively, D is TRBD1 (5 bases). Deletions cut 2 bases from V and 0 bases from J, with 5 bases between. The germline gives CDR1 GTSNPN, CDR2 SVGIG (reference sequence). This CDR3 is 13 amino acids long. The CDR3 nucleotides are TGTGCCTGGAGTACAGGTAGCAATCAGCCCCAGCATTTT. Protein sequence: CAWSTGSNQPQHF.

The chain has TRBV10-3 and TRBJ1-1; 8 bases map to TRBD1. Unmatched junction bases numbered 11, after V lost 10 bases and J lost 7 bases. The CDR3 is made up of 13 amino acids. The germline V gene encodes CDR1 ENHRY and CDR2 SYGVKD. CDR3 protein: CATADREDSEAFF. The CDR3 DNA reads TGTGCCACGGCGGACAGGGAAGATAGTGAAGCTTTCTTT.

The V gene is TRBV7-9, the J gene TRBJ2-7, with 8 bases identical to TRBD2. Germline V gene sequence: CDR1 SEHNR, CDR2 FQNEAQ (reference sequence). V trimming: 5 bases; J trimming: 8 bases; junction bases outside the gene matches: 14. The CDR3 consists of 15 residues. For the CDR3, the DNA is TGTGCCAGCAGCCCGGGGACTAGTAGGGACCCGCAGCAGTACTTC. Its protein product is CASSPGTSRDPQQYF. The whole variable domain, remainder taken from reference TRBV7-9 and TRBJ2-7, is DTGVSQNPRHKITKRGQNVTFRCDPISEHNRLYWYRQTLGQGPEFLTYFQNEAQLEKSRLLSDRFSAERPKGSFSTLEIQRTEQGDSAMYLCASSPGTSRDPQQYFGPGTRLTVT.

The chain combines TRBV30 with TRBJ1-4, with 7 bases aligning to TRBD1. CDR1 and CDR2 from the germline V gene are GTSNPN and SVGIG (reference sequence). The CDR3 consists of 16 residues. Trimming at V came to 4 bases and at J to 5 bases, leaving 13 bases not matched to a gene. In DNA, the CDR3 is TGTGCCTGGACCCCCCAGGGGGGCAGACCAAATGAAAAACTGTTTTTT. Protein product: CAWTPQGGRPNEKLFF. Looking up the rest from reference TRBV30 and TRBJ1-4 gives the full variable domain: SQTIHQWPATLVQPVGSPLSLECTVEGTSNPNLYWYRQAAGRGLQLLFYSVGIGQISSEVPQNLSASRPQDRQFILSSKKLLLSDSGFYLCAWTPQGGRPNEKLFFGSGTQLSVL.

The chain uses TRBV5-1 and TRBJ1-2; 8 bases line up with TRBD1. The germline gives CDR1 SGHRS, CDR2 YFSETQ. Trimming at V came to 4 bases and at J to 2 bases, leaving 7 bases not matched to a gene. The CDR3 has 15 amino acids. This chain's CDR3 is CASSPDRVRNYGYTF. As DNA, the CDR3 is TGCGCCAGCAGCCCGGACAGGGTCCGGAACTATGGCTACACCTTC.